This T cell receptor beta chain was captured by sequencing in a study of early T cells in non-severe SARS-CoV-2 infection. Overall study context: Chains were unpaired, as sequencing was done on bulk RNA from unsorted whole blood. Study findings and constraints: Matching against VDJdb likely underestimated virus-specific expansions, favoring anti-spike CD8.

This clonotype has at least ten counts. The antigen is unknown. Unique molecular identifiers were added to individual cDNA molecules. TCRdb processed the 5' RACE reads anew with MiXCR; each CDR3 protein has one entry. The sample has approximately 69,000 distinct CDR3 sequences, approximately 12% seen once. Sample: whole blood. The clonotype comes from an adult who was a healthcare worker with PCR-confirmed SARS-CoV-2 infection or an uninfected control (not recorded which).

The CDR3 DNA is TGCGCCAGCAGCTTGGCCTCCAAGGATACGCAGTATTTT. Protein sequence: CASSLASKDTQYF. The chain has TRBV5-1 and TRBJ2-3, with D unresolved. Germline loops: CDR1 SGHRS, CDR2 YFSETQ. The CDR3 runs to 13 residues. Trimming removed 0 bases from V and 6 bases from J, with 8 bases in between.